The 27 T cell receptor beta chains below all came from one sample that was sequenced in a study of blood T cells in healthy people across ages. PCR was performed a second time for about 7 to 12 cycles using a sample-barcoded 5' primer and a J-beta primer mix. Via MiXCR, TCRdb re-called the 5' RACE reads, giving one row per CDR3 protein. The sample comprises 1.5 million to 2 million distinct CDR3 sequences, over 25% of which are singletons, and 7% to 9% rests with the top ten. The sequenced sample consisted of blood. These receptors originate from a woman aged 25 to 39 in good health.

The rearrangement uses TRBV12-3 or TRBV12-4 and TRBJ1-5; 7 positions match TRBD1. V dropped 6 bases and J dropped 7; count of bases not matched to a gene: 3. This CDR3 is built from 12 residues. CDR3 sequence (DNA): TGTGCCAGCAGCGCAGGGGGACAGCCCCAGCATTTT. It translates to CASSAGGQPQHF.

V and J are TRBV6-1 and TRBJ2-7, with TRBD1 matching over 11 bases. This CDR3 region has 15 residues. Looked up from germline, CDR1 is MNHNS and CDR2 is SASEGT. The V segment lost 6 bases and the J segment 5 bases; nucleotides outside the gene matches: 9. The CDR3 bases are TGTGCCAGCAGAAGTCCGGGACAGGGGGACGACGAGCAGTACTTC. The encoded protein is CASRSPGQGDDEQYF.

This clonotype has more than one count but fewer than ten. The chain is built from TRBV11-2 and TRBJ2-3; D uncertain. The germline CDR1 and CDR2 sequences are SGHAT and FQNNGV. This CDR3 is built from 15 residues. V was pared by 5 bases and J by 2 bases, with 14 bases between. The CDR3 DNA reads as TGTGCCAGCAGCGATATCGATCCTAACACAGATACGCAGTATTTT. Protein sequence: CASSDIDPNTDTQYF.

CDR3 bases: TGTGCCAGCACTTCCAGCGGCACAGATACGCAGTATTTT. It specifies CASTSSGTDTQYF. V and J are TRBV6-2 or TRBV6-3 and TRBJ2-3; unclear D gene. Germline lookup yields CDR1 MNHEY and CDR2 SVGEGT. The CDR3 runs to 13 residues. Trimming left V 7 bases short and J 1 base short, with 9 bases between.

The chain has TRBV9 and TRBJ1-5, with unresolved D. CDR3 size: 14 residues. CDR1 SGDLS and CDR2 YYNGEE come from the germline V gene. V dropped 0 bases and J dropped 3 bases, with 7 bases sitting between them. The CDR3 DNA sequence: TGTGCCAGCAGCGTAGGGCTGCTCAATCAGCCCCAGCATTTT. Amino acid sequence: CASSVGLLNQPQHF.

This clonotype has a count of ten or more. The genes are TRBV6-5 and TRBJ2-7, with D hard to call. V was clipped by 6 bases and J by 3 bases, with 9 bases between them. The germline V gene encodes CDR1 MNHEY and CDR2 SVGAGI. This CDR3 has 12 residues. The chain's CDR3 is CASRPSLYEQYF. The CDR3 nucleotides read TGTGCCAGCAGACCCTCACTCTACGAGCAGTACTTC.

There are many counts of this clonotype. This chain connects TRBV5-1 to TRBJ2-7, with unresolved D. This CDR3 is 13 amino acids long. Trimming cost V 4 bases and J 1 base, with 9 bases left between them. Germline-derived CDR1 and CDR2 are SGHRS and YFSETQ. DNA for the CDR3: TGCGCCAGCAGCCGCTTCGATTCCTACGAGCAGTACTTC. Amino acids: CASSRFDSYEQYF.

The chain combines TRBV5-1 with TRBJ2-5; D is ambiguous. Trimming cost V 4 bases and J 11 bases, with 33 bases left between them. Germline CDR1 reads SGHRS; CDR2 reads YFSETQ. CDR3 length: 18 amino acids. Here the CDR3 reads CASSQLRDLYKPRNEQYF. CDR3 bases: TGCGCCAGCAGCCAGCTCCGCGACCTTTATAAACCACGGAATGAGCAGTACTTC.

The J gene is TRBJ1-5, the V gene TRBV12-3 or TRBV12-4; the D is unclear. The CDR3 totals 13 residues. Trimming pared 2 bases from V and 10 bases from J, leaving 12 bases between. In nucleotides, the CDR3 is TGTGCCAGCAGTTTATCTAAAAGTCATCCCCAGCATTTT. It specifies CASSLSKSHPQHF.

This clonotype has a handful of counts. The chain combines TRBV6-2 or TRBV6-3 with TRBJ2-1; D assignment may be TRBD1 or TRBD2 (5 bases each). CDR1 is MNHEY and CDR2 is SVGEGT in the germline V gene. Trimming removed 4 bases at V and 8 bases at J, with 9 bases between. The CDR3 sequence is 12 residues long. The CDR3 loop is CASSLGDHEQFF. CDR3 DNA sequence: TGTGCCAGCAGTTTGGGGGACCATGAGCAGTTCTTC.

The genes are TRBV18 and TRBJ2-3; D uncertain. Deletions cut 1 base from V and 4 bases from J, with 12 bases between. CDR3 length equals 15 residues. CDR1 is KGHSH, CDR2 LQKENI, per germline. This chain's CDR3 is CASSPRSRNADTQYF. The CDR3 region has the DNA TGTGCCAGCTCACCACGGTCCAGAAACGCAGATACGCAGTATTTT.

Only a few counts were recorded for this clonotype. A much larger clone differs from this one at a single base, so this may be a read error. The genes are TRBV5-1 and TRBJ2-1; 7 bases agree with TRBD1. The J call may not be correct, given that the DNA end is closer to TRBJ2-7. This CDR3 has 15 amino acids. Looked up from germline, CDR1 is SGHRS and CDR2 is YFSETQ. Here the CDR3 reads CASSSNGQAYNEQYF. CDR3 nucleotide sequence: TGCGCCAGCAGCTCCAACGGACAGGCCTACAATGAGCAGTACTTC.

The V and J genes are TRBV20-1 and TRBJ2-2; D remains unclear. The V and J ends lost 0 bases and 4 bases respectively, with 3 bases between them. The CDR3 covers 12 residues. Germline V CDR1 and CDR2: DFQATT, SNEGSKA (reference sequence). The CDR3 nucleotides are TGCAGTGCTAGAGATATCACCGGGGAGCTGTTTTTT. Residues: CSARDITGELFF.

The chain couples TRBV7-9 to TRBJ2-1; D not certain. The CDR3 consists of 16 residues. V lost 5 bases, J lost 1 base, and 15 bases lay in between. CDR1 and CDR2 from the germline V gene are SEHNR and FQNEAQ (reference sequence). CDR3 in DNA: TGTGCCAGCAGCGCGTCTCCGACTGGATCCTACAATGAGCAGTTCTTC. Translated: CASSASPTGSYNEQFF.

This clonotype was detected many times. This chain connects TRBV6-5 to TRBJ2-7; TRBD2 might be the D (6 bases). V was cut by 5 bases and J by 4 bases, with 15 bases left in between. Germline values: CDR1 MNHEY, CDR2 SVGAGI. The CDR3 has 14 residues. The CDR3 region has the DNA TGTGCCAGCAGTGCACGACTAGACTCTTACGAGCAGTACTTC. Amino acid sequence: CASSARLDSYEQYF.

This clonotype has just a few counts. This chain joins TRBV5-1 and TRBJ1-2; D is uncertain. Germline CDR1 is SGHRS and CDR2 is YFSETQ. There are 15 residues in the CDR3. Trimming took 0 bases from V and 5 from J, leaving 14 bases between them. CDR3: CASSLGHTSVYGYTF. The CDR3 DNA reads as TGCGCCAGCAGCTTGGGACATACCTCGGTATATGGCTACACCTTC.

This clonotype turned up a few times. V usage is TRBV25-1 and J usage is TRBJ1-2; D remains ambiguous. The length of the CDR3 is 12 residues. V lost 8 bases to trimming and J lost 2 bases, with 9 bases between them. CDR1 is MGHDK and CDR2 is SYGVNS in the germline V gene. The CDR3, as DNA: TGTGCCAGCCGGAAGGAAAACTATGGCTACACCTTC. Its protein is CASRKENYGYTF.

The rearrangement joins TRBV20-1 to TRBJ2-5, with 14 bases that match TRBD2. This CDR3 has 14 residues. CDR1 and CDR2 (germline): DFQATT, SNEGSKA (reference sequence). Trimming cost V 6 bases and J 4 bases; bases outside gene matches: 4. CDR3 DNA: TGCAGTGCCGTGGGACTAGCGGGAGCAGAGACCCAGTACTTC. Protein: CSAVGLAGAETQYF.

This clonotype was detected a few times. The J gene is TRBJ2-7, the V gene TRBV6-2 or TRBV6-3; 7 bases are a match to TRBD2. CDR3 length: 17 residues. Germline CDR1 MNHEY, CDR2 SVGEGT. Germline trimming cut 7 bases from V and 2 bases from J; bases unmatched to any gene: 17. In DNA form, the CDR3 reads TGTGCCAGCATCGACCACTCTGGGGGGACTACACCCTACGAGCAGTACTTC. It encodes CASIDHSGGTTPYEQYF.

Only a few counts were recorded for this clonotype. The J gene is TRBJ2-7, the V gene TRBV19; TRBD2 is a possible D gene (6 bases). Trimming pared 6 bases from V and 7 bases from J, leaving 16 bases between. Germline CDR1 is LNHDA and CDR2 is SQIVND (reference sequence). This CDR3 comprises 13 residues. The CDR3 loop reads CASSRDGAGEQYF. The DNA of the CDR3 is TGTGCCAGTAGCCGGGACGGCGCGGGAGAGCAGTACTTC.

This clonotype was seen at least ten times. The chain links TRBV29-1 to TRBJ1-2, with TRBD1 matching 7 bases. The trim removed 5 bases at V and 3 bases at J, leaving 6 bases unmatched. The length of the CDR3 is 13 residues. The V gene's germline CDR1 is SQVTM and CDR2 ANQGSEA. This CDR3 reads CSVRTGGDYGYTF. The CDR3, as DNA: TGCAGCGTTCGGACAGGTGGCGACTATGGCTACACCTTC.

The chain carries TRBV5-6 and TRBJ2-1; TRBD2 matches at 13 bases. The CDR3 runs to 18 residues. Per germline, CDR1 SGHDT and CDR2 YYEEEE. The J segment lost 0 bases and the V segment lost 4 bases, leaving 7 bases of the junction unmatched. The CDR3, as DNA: TGTGCCAGCAGCCCGGGACTAGCGGGACTCAACTCCTACAATGAGCAGTTCTTC. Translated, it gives CASSPGLAGLNSYNEQFF.

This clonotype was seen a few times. This chain's CDR3 is CSAIGRGLATYEQYF. The CDR3 DNA reads TGCAGTGCTATCGGCAGGGGACTAGCGACCTACGAGCAGTACTTC. V gene TRBV20-1 combines with J gene TRBJ2-7; 10 bases agree with TRBD2. CDR3 length: 15 residues. Unmatched junction bases numbered 8, after V lost 4 bases and J lost 2 bases. CDR1 is DFQATT, CDR2 SNEGSKA, per germline (reference sequence).

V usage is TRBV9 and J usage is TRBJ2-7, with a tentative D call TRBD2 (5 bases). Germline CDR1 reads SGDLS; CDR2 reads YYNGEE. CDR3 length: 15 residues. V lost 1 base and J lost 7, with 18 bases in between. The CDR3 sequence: CASSVLRAAYNEQYF. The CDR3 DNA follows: TGTGCCAGCAGCGTACTGAGGGCCGCCTACAATGAGCAGTACTTC.

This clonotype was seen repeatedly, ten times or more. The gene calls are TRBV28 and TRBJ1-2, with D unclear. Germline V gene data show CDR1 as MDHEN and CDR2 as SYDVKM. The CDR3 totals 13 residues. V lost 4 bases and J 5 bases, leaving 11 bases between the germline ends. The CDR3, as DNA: TGTGCCAGCAGTTCCGAGGGCCGATATGGCTACACCTTC. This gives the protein CASSSEGRYGYTF.

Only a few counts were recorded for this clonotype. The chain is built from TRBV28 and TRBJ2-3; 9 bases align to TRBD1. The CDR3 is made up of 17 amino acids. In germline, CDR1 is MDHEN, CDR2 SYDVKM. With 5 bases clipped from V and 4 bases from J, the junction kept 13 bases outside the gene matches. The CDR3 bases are TGTGCCAGCAGTGCATCGCCGGGACAGGGTGTCGCAGATACGCAGTATTTT. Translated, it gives CASSASPGQGVADTQYF.

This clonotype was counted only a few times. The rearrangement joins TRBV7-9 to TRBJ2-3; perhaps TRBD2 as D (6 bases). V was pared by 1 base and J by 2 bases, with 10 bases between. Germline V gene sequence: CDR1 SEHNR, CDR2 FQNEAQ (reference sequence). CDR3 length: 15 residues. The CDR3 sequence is CASSLGTTSTDTQYF. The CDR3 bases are TGTGCCAGCAGCTTAGGGACTACCTCCACAGATACGCAGTATTTT.